The 3 T cell receptor beta chains listed next were all sequenced from one sample in a study of T cell responses to AZD1222 COVID-19 vaccine. TCRdb's copy holds only in-frame clones and misses some; the assay was immunoSEQ multiplex PCR. The sample records around 130,000 clones, more than 80% being singletons. Specimen: peripheral blood, collected 28 days after the second dose of the MenACWY control vaccine. These receptors were obtained from an adult who received the MenACWY meningococcal vaccine as a control.

The chain employs TRBV6-2 or TRBV6-3 and TRBJ1-1, with a weak D call TRBD1 (5 bases). The CDR3 is 12 amino acids. The germline V gene encodes CDR1 MNHEY and CDR2 SVGEGT. Trimming removed 6 bases from V and 8 bases from J, with 13 bases in between. The CDR3 loop is CASSPGFPEAFF. The CDR3 DNA follows: TGTGCCAGCAGCCCAGGGTTTCCGGAAGCTTTCTTT.

Turning to this clone: The sample contains more than one DNA sequence encoding this CDR3. The genes are TRBV3-1 (or the pseudogene TRBV3-2) and TRBJ2-7; maybe TRBD2 (7 bases). CDR1 and CDR2 (germline): LGHDT, YNNKEL (reference sequence). There are 15 residues in the CDR3. Trimming removed 5 bases at V and 3 bases at J, with 17 bases between. The CDR3 bases are TGTGCCAGCAGCGCGTCGGGGGGCGCATTCTACGAGCAGTACTTC. Protein: CASSASGGAFYEQYF.

The sample holds one count of this clone. This chain uses TRBV19 with TRBJ2-7, with D tentatively TRBD2 (6 bases). The CDR3 covers 13 residues. CDR1 is LNHDA, CDR2 SQIVND, per germline (reference sequence). The V gene lost 4 bases and the J gene lost 3 bases, with 10 bases spanning the gap. The CDR3 DNA sequence: TGTGCCAGTAGTACGGGAGTCAACTACGAGCAGTACTTC. Its translation is CASSTGVNYEQYF.